This entry lists 23 T cell receptor beta chains sequenced from one sample in a study of blood T cell repertoires in COVID-19. The data were produced by immunoSEQ multiplex PCR, yet TCRdb's version contains in-frame clones alone and is incomplete. This sample yields a few hundred thousand clones, of which approximately 90% are seen a single time; roughly 10% belongs to the top ten. The sequenced sample consisted of PBMCs or T cells enriched from blood (not recorded which). These receptors all come from a woman aged 18-29 years who had recovered from COVID-19.

The V gene is TRBV7-3, the J gene TRBJ2-3; D gene unclear. V dropped 3 bases and J dropped 1 base, with 8 bases sitting between them. From germline, CDR1 is SGHTA and CDR2 FQGTGA. The CDR3 has 14 amino acids. CDR3 protein: CASSFLPGTDTQYF. The CDR3 region has the DNA TGTGCCAGCAGCTTCCTGCCGGGCACAGATACGCAGTATTTT.

V is TRBV3-1 (or the pseudogene TRBV3-2) and J is TRBJ1-6; the match to TRBD1 covers 9 bases. From germline, CDR1 is LGHDT and CDR2 YNNKEL (reference sequence). With 5 bases clipped from V and 8 bases from J, the junction kept 7 bases outside the gene matches. This CDR3 is built from 15 residues. CDR3 sequence reads: CASSFGTGRDSPLHF. The CDR3 region has the DNA TGTGCCAGCAGCTTCGGGACAGGGAGGGATTCACCCCTCCACTTT.

The chain is built from TRBV28 and TRBJ1-5, with 10 bases identical to TRBD1. Germline values: CDR1 MDHEN, CDR2 SYDVKM. V gave up 6 bases and J gave up 5 bases; unmatched junction bases: 7. This CDR3 spans 15 amino acids. CDR3 in DNA: TGTGCCAGCAGCCCGGGACAGGGGTTCTATCAGCCCCAGCATTTT. Protein: CASSPGQGFYQPQHF.

The rearrangement links TRBV6-1 to TRBJ1-1; the D gene is possibly TRBD1 (5 bases). CDR3 length equals 14 residues. Germline values: CDR1 MNHNS, CDR2 SASEGT. Trimming took 3 bases from V and 4 from J, leaving 12 bases between them. Here the CDR3 DNA reads TGTGCCAGCAGTGACAGGGCAGTCGCCACTGAAGCTTTCTTT. Amino acids: CASSDRAVATEAFF.

In its sample, this clone was seen a few times. This is likely a read error, given that the CDR3 carries no conserved phenylalanine or tryptophan at its end. No DNA is shown, since the ends of the CDR3 on it are uncertain; the CDR3 is the one TCRdb lists. This chain connects TRBV12-3 or TRBV12-4 to TRBJ1-3. The CDR3 is 12 amino acids long, termini counted. The chain's CDR3 is CASSFAGTRLLY.

The chain employs TRBV11-1 and TRBJ2-7, with a tentative D call TRBD2 (7 bases). Germline assignment: CDR1 SGHAT and CDR2 FQDESV (reference sequence). This CDR3 spans 16 amino acids. Trimming took off 4 bases at V and 4 bases at J, with 20 bases between the two ends. The CDR3 DNA reads TGTGCCAGCAGCTCCCCTCGGCGGGGGCGGGAGTACGAGCAGTACTTC. Its translation is CASSSPRRGREYEQYF.

This sequence joins TRBV14 and TRBJ2-7; the D gene is possibly TRBD1 (6 bases). This CDR3 contains 15 residues. Germline assignment: CDR1 SGHDN and CDR2 FVKESK. Trimming removed 1 base at V and 3 bases at J, with 13 bases between. Written as DNA, the CDR3 is TGTGCCAGCAGCCAAGGCCCTGGACAGAGCTACGAGCAGTACTTC. This gives the protein CASSQGPGQSYEQYF.

The chain carries TRBV5-1 and TRBJ2-1; D gene uncertain. This CDR3 has 15 residues. Trimming stripped 4 bases from V and 4 bases from J, with 15 bases between. Germline CDR1 is SGHRS and CDR2 is YFSETQ. Written as DNA, the CDR3 is TGCGCCAGCAGCATTAACAGAGATCGGTACAATGAGCAGTTCTTC. The encoded protein is CASSINRDRYNEQFF.

CDR3 in amino acids: CASSLAQTSGGPQYF. DNA for the CDR3: TGCGCCAGCAGCTTGGCTCAAACTAGCGGGGGACCCCAGTACTTC. V and J are TRBV5-1 and TRBJ2-5; TRBD2 agrees at 11 bases. The CDR3 contains 15 residues. Germline values: CDR1 SGHRS, CDR2 YFSETQ. V trimming: 0 bases; J trimming: 9 bases; junction bases outside the gene matches: 7.

The rearrangement links TRBV7-9 to TRBJ1-2; possibly TRBD1 for D (6 bases). CDR3 length: 14 amino acids. Trimming cost V 3 bases and J 0 bases, with 8 bases left between them. Germline CDR1 and CDR2: SEHNR and FQNEAQ (reference sequence). The CDR3 loop reads CASSFAGANYGYTF. In nucleotides, the CDR3 is TGTGCCAGCAGCTTTGCAGGGGCTAACTATGGCTACACCTTC.

The rearrangement uses TRBV27 and TRBJ1-2, with 7 bases fitting TRBD1. V dropped 2 bases and J dropped 2; count of bases not matched to a gene: 5. CDR3 length: 15 amino acids. In germline, CDR1 is MNHEY, CDR2 SMNVEV (reference sequence). The CDR3 spells CASSLQGGRNYGYTF. The CDR3 DNA sequence: TGTGCCAGCAGTTTACAGGGGGGCAGAAACTATGGCTACACCTTC.

Concerning this clone: In the same sample, other DNA sequences code for this CDR3. This chain connects TRBV19 to TRBJ1-1; 9 bases line up with TRBD1. Trimming cost V 6 bases and J 3 bases; bases outside gene matches: 5. Germline CDR1 LNHDA, CDR2 SQIVND (reference sequence). There are 14 residues in the CDR3. The CDR3: CASRRTGVDTEAFF. The CDR3 nucleotides are TGTGCCAGTAGGCGGACAGGGGTGGACACTGAAGCTTTCTTT.

J is TRBJ2-7 and V is TRBV6-5; no firm D call. V lost 2 bases to trimming and J lost 2 bases, with 10 bases between them. This CDR3 contains 14 residues. Germline CDR1 reads MNHEY; CDR2 reads SVGAGI. CDR3 region: CASSYTGGTYEQYF. DNA for the CDR3: TGTGCCAGCAGTTACACCGGCGGAACCTACGAGCAGTACTTC.

The chain carries TRBV30 and TRBJ2-2; D remains unclear. This CDR3 spans 15 amino acids. Germline V gene lookup returns CDR1 GTSNPN and CDR2 SVGIG (reference sequence). Trimming shortened V by 0 bases and J by 6 bases, and 14 bases separated the two germline ends. The chain's CDR3 is CAWSVRQVPAGELFF. Here the CDR3 DNA reads TGTGCCTGGAGTGTACGGCAGGTTCCAGCCGGGGAGCTGTTTTTT.

V usage is TRBV27 and J usage is TRBJ1-6; TRBD1 matches at 7 bases. The germline CDR1 and CDR2 sequences are MNHEY and SMNVEV (reference sequence). V shed 6 bases, J shed 13 bases, and the junction held 9 bases outside the gene matches. The CDR3 loop spans 13 amino acids. In nucleotides, the CDR3 is TGTGCCAGCAGCGGACAGGTGGAAAGTCCCCTCCACTTT. Translating gives CASSGQVESPLHF.

CDR3 sequence reads: CASRVQGVLGEQYF. For the CDR3, the DNA is TGTGCCAGCAGAGTACAGGGGGTTCTAGGCGAGCAGTACTTC. The genes are TRBV2 and TRBJ2-7; the match to TRBD1 covers 8 bases. The CDR3 covers 14 residues. The J segment lost 6 bases and the V segment lost 6 bases, leaving 10 bases of the junction unmatched. Germline assignment: CDR1 SNHLY and CDR2 FYNNEI.

The CDR3 DNA reads TGTGCCAGCAGCCCCTTGTATAGGGGGTATCAGCCCCAGCATTTT. As protein: CASSPLYRGYQPQHF. J is TRBJ1-5 and V is TRBV28, with D possibly matching TRBD1 (6 bases). Germline V gene lookup returns CDR1 MDHEN and CDR2 SYDVKM. Trimming cost V 6 bases and J 5 bases, with 17 bases left between them. CDR3 length: 15 amino acids. The full variable domain, rest sourced from reference TRBV28 and TRBJ1-5, is DVKVTQSSRYLVKRTGEKVFLECVQDMDHENMFWYRQDPGLGLRLIYFSYDVKMKEKGDIPEGYSVSREKKERFSLILESASTNQTSMYLCASSPLYRGYQPQHFGDGTRLSIL.

The gene calls are TRBV11-2 and TRBJ2-7, with a tentative D call TRBD2 (6 bases). The CDR3 length is 15 residues. The germline gives CDR1 SGHAT, CDR2 FQNNGV. V was shortened by 1 base and J by 3 bases, with 13 bases between the two germline ends. The CDR3 DNA follows: TGTGCCAGCAGCTTAGGAGTAGCGGCCATCTACGAGCAGTACTTC. Translating gives CASSLGVAAIYEQYF.

The chain is built from TRBV24-1 and TRBJ1-2; tentatively, D is TRBD1 (5 bases). The V gene lost 3 bases and the J gene lost 4 bases, with 17 bases spanning the gap. Germline V gene sequence: CDR1 KGHDR, CDR2 SFDVKD. The CDR3 consists of 16 residues. The CDR3, as DNA: TGTGCCACCAGTGATGGGATGACAGCCTTTCCCTATGGCTACACCTTC. Translation: CATSDGMTAFPYGYTF.

This chain joins TRBV11-2 and TRBJ2-7; D is unresolved. The CDR3 length is 14 residues. V lost 2 bases, J lost 3 bases, and 11 bases lay in between. Looked up from germline, CDR1 is SGHAT and CDR2 is FQNNGV. This chain's CDR3 is CASSLRTDYYEQYF. DNA for the CDR3: TGTGCCAGCAGCTTACGAACAGATTACTACGAGCAGTACTTC. The full variable domain, in which reference TRBV11-2 and TRBJ2-7 provide the parts outside the CDR3, is EAGVAQSPRYKIIEKRQSVAFWCNPISGHATLYWYQQILGQGPKLLIQFQNNGVVDDSQLPKDRFSAERLKGVDSTLKIQPAKLEDSAVYLCASSLRTDYYEQYFGPGTRLTVT.

This clone has just one count. The J gene is TRBJ2-3, the V gene TRBV3-1 (or the pseudogene TRBV3-2); 12 nucleotides agree with TRBD2. The junction had 10 bases not matched to a gene; V was cut back by 0 bases and J by 3 bases. The germline gives CDR1 LGHDT, CDR2 YNNKEL (reference sequence). This CDR3 region has 19 residues. The CDR3 protein is CASSQDAASGRETTDTQYF. The CDR3 DNA reads TGTGCCAGCAGCCAAGACGCGGCTAGCGGGAGGGAAACTACAGATACGCAGTATTTT.

The chain uses TRBV4-2 and TRBJ1-2, with 7 bases that match TRBD1. Germline assignment: CDR1 LGHNA and CDR2 YNFKEQ. The CDR3 extends over 17 amino acids. V was pared by 3 bases and J by 2 bases, with 12 bases of the junction left unmatched. The CDR3 bases are TGTGCCAGCAGCCAGAGAATCGGGACAGACAGAAACTATGGCTACACCTTC. This encodes CASSQRIGTDRNYGYTF.

The gene calls are TRBV28 and TRBJ2-1; 10 bases map to TRBD2. The CDR3 sequence is 17 residues long. Germline CDR1 reads MDHEN; CDR2 reads SYDVKM. The junction had 15 bases not matched to a gene; V was cut back by 4 bases and J by 9 bases. CDR3: CASSSPGTSGKLGEQFF. The CDR3 bases are TGTGCCAGCAGTTCGCCGGGAACTAGCGGGAAATTGGGTGAGCAGTTCTTC.